The 13 T cell receptor beta chains below come from one sample, sequenced in a study of CD4 T cells in relation to SARS-CoV-2 and coronaviruses (dated by TCRdb to the early 2020s). The library relied on the immunoSEQ multiplex PCR assay. TCRdb mirrors the immuneACCESS table, restricted to in-frame sequences. Some clones are absent from its copies; in checked studies, under half trace to an unresolved V gene, and the reason for the others is unknown. This sample gives more than 20,000 clones in total; over 65% of them show up just once. The leading ten clones occupy approximately 10% of the sample. Antigens of these TCRs are unknown. CD4+ T cells from unexposed donors were collected before the COVID-19 pandemic (2011-2018). Following 10 days of culture, the EasySep CD4+ T cell isolation kit was used to isolate CD4+ T cells. The specimen sequenced was CD4+ T cells from PBMCs, cultured in vitro. Receptors were obtained from a human donor in good health.

V usage is TRBV2 and J usage is TRBJ2-2, with D perhaps TRBD2 (6 bases). Trimming pared 2 bases from V and 3 bases from J, leaving 13 bases between. Germline V CDR1 and CDR2: SNHLY, FYNNEI. The length of the CDR3 is 16 residues. The CDR3 loop is CASSEKGGTDTGELFF. As DNA, the CDR3 is TGTGCCAGCAGTGAAAAGGGCGGGACCGACACCGGGGAGCTGTTTTTT.

This rearrangement joins TRBV6-5 to TRBJ2-7, with 11 bases lining up with TRBD1. The CDR3 runs to 14 residues. CDR1 is MNHEY, CDR2 SVGAGI, per germline. J lost 3 bases, V lost 10 bases, and 8 bases had no gene match. The CDR3 DNA is TGTGCCACCACCGGGACAGGGGGTTTCTACGAGCAGTACTTC. It encodes CATTGTGGFYEQYF.

V gene TRBV6-5 combines with J gene TRBJ2-7; tentatively, D is TRBD2 (7 bases). The CDR3 sequence is 14 residues long. The V end lost 10 bases, the J end lost 2 bases, and 18 bases lay between the germline ends. Germline CDR1 and CDR2: MNHEY and SVGAGI. The CDR3 nucleotides read TGTGCCACCTCTAGGGGGGGGACCCCCTACGAGCAGTACTTC. Its translation is CATSRGGTPYEQYF.

CDR3 DNA sequence: TGTGCCAGCAGCCAAGGGACAGCTCTTATGAACACTGAAGCTTTCTTT. Its protein is CASSQGTALMNTEAFF. The gene calls are TRBV14 and TRBJ1-1, with D perhaps TRBD1 (6 bases). V lost 1 base, J lost 0 bases, and 12 bases lay in between. The CDR3 spans 16 residues. Germline V gives CDR1 SGHDN, CDR2 FVKESK.

This chain uses TRBV6-5 with TRBJ2-3; 9 bases match TRBD2. The CDR3 runs 16 residues. J lost 5 bases, V lost 1 base, and 7 bases had no gene match. The germline CDR1 and CDR2 sequences are MNHEY and SVGAGI. The CDR3 is CASSYLSSGMGDTQYF. CDR3 coding DNA: TGTGCCAGCAGTTACTTATCTAGCGGGATGGGAGATACGCAGTATTTT.

The chain joins TRBV9 to TRBJ1-2; D call uncertain. This CDR3 is built from 13 residues. Trimming stripped 4 bases from V and 7 bases from J, with 14 bases between. Germline V lookup: CDR1 SGDLS, CDR2 YYNGEE. CDR3 DNA: TGTGCCAGCAGCCCATCCTCAGGAGCTGGCTACACCTTC. This translates into CASSPSSGAGYTF.

The rearrangement joins TRBV7-8 to TRBJ1-2; D perhaps matches TRBD1 (6 bases). The V gene lost 4 bases and the J gene lost 4 bases, with 19 bases spanning the gap. This CDR3 contains 16 residues. Germline CDR1 reads SGHVS; CDR2 reads FQNEAQ. The CDR3 region is CASSYRQDHEIYGYTF. In DNA form, the CDR3 reads TGTGCCAGCAGCTATAGACAGGACCACGAGATCTATGGCTACACCTTC.

The V and J genes are TRBV12-3 or TRBV12-4 and TRBJ2-2; D ambiguous. The length of the CDR3 is 13 residues. V lost 2 bases and J 8 bases, leaving 9 bases between the germline ends. The CDR3 is CASSLLSGGELFF. The DNA of the CDR3 is TGTGCCAGCAGTTTACTGTCCGGAGGGGAGCTGTTTTTT.

The chain has TRBV7-9 and TRBJ2-3, with unresolved D. Trimming removed 0 bases at V and 7 bases at J, with 5 bases between. The length of the CDR3 is 12 residues. The V gene's germline CDR1 is SEHNR and CDR2 FQNEAQ (reference sequence). CDR3 region: CASSLAGNTQYF. DNA for the CDR3: TGTGCCAGCAGCTTAGCTGGAAATACGCAGTATTTT.

The chain links TRBV3-1 (or the pseudogene TRBV3-2) to TRBJ2-2; D ambiguous. Trimming left V 4 bases short and J 4 bases short, with 7 bases between. There are 13 residues in the CDR3. Germline CDR1 reads LGHDT; CDR2 reads YNNKEL (reference sequence). The CDR3 spells CASSPNFTGELFF. Here the CDR3 DNA reads TGTGCCAGCAGCCCCAACTTCACCGGGGAGCTGTTTTTT.

The CDR3 here is CASSLRTIGQGYEQYF. Written as DNA, the CDR3 is TGTGCCAGCAGCCTAAGAACCATCGGACAGGGGTACGAGCAGTACTTC. The chain has TRBV7-8 and TRBJ2-7; 9 bases match TRBD1. V trimming: 5 bases; J trimming: 4 bases; junction bases outside the gene matches: 12. The CDR3 has 16 residues. The V gene's germline CDR1 is SGHVS and CDR2 FQNEAQ.

J is TRBJ2-3 and V is TRBV7-2, with D unclear. Germline-derived CDR1 and CDR2 are SGHTA and FQGNSA. This CDR3 has 14 amino acids. The V end lost 1 base, the J end lost 4 bases, and 9 bases lay between the germline ends. CDR3 region: CASSLDMGADTQYF. The CDR3 DNA follows: TGTGCCAGCAGCTTAGATATGGGTGCAGATACGCAGTATTTT.

CDR3 sequence: CASSLLFYEQYF. As DNA, the CDR3 is TGTGCCAGCAGCTTATTGTTCTACGAGCAGTACTTC. The chain has TRBV7-8 and TRBJ2-7; D gene unclear. V lost 2 bases to trimming and J lost 3 bases, with 5 bases between them. CDR1 is SGHVS, CDR2 FQNEAQ, per germline. The CDR3 consists of 12 residues.